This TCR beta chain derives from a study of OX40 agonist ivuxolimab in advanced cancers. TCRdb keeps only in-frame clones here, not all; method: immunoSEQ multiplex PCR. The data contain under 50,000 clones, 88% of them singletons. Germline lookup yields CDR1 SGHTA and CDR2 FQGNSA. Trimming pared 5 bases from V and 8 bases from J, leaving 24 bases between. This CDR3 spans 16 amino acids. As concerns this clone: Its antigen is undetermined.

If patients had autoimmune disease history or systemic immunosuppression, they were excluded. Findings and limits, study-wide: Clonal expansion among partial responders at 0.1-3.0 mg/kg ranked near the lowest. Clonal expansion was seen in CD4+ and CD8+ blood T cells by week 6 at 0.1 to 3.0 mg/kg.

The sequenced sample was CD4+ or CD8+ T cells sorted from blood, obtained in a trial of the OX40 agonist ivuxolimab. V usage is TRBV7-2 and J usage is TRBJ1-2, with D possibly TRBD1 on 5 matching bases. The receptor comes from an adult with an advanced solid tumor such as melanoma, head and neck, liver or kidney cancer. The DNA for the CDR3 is TGTGCCAGCAGCCAAGGGGACCGGGCCCCCGGATGGGGCTACACCTTC. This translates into CASSQGDRAPGWGYTF.